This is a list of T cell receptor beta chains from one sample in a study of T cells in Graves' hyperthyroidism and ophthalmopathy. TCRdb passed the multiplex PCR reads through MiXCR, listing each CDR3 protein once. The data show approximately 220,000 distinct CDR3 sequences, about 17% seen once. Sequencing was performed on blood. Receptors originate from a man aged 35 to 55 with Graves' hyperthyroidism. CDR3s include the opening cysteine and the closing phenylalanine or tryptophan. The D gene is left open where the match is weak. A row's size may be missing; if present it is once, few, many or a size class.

CDR3 protein: CASSLGPDGYTF
CDR3 DNA: TGTGCCAGCAGCTTAGGACCCGATGGCTACACCTTC
J gene: TRBJ1-2
D gene: NA
clone size: many
V gene: TRBV7-2

CDR3 protein: CAWRRNTGFEAFF
CDR3 DNA: TGTGCCTGGAGACGAAACACAGGGTTCGAAGCTTTCTTT
J gene: TRBJ1-1
D gene: NA
clone size: many
V gene: TRBV30

CDR3 protein: CASRTSGFVNTQYF
CDR3 DNA: TGTGCCAGCAGGACTAGCGGTTTTGTGAATACGCAGTATTTT
J gene: TRBJ2-3
D gene: TRBD2
clone size: NA
V gene: TRBV7-9

CDR3 protein: CAWTPVQGSPLHF
CDR3 DNA: TGTGCCTGGACGCCAGTTCAAGGTTCACCCCTCCACTTT
J gene: TRBJ1-6
D gene: NA
clone size: many
V gene: TRBV30

CDR3 protein: CASSTLRPPTRMNTEAFF
CDR3 DNA: TGTGCCAGCAGCACCCTACGTCCGCCCACAAGGATGAACACTGAAGCTTTCTTT
J gene: TRBJ1-1
D gene: NA
clone size: few
V gene: TRBV7-8

CDR3 protein: CSARRDRGTYGYTF
CDR3 DNA: TGCAGTGCTAGACGGGACAGGGGCACCTATGGCTACACCTTC
J gene: TRBJ1-2
D gene: TRBD1
clone size: many
V gene: TRBV20-1

CDR3 protein: CASSEAAKERGSVTGELFF
CDR3 DNA: TGTGCCAGCAGTGAAGCAGCCAAAGAACGGGGTTCGGTCACCGGGGAGCTGTTTTTT
J gene: TRBJ2-2
D gene: NA
clone size: few
V gene: TRBV2

CDR3 protein: CASRTGTYTDTQYF
CDR3 DNA: TGTGCCAGCAGAACCGGGACTTACACAGATACGCAGTATTTT
J gene: TRBJ2-3
D gene: NA
clone size: many
V gene: TRBV12-3/TRBV12-4

CDR3 protein: CASSLRPGARGDTEAFF
CDR3 DNA: TGTGCCAGCAGCTTACGCCCAGGGGCGCGAGGGGACACTGAAGCTTTCTTT
J gene: TRBJ1-1
D gene: NA
clone size: many
V gene: TRBV7-2

CDR3 protein: CAISESWDFRTGAFF
CDR3 DNA: TGTGCCATCAGTGAGTCTTGGGACTTCCGGACTGGAGCTTTCTTT
J gene: TRBJ1-1
D gene: NA
clone size: many
V gene: TRBV10-3

CDR3 protein: CASSLSWDTANYGYTF
CDR3 DNA: TGCGCCAGCAGCTTAAGCTGGGACACTGCTAACTATGGCTACACCTTC
J gene: TRBJ1-2
D gene: NA
clone size: NA
V gene: TRBV5-1

CDR3 protein: CASSLGRARYEQYF
CDR3 DNA: TGTGCCAGCAGTTTAGGCCGGGCCCGCTACGAGCAGTACTTC
J gene: TRBJ2-7
D gene: NA
clone size: many
V gene: TRBV12-3/TRBV12-4

CDR3 protein: CASSRGDNEQFF
CDR3 DNA: TGTGCCAGCAGCCGGGGGGACAATGAGCAGTTCTTC
J gene: TRBJ2-1
D gene: TRBD2
clone size: many
V gene: TRBV7-3

CDR3 protein: CASSQVGGYGYTF
CDR3 DNA: TGTGCCAGCAGCCAAGTGGGTGGGTATGGCTACACCTTC
J gene: TRBJ1-2
D gene: NA
clone size: many
V gene: TRBV3-1

CDR3 protein: CASRSGNNEQFF
CDR3 DNA: TGTGCCAGCAGGTCAGGTAACAATGAGCAGTTCTTC
J gene: TRBJ2-1
D gene: NA
clone size: NA
V gene: TRBV2

CDR3 protein: CASSFGNNERLFF
CDR3 DNA: TGTGCCAGCAGTTTTGGAAATAATGAAAGACTGTTTTTT
J gene: TRBJ1-4
D gene: NA
clone size: NA
V gene: TRBV28

CDR3 protein: CASSANRGSASYEQYF
CDR3 DNA: TGTGCCAGCAGCGCCAACAGGGGGTCGGCCTCCTACGAGCAGTACTTC
J gene: TRBJ2-7
D gene: TRBD1
clone size: many
V gene: TRBV28

CDR3 protein: CASSQRPQSGISNEKLFF
CDR3 DNA: TGTGCCAGCAGTCAAAGACCCCAAAGCGGGATCTCTAATGAAAAACTGTTTTTT
J gene: TRBJ1-4
D gene: NA
clone size: many
V gene: TRBV27

CDR3 protein: CASSLETGTGSRSSYEQYF
CDR3 DNA: TGTGCCAGCAGCCTAGAAACCGGGACAGGTTCTCGAAGCTCCTACGAGCAGTACTTC
J gene: TRBJ2-7
D gene: TRBD1
clone size: few
V gene: TRBV7-3

CDR3 protein: CASSSPTLAGGYTSTDTQYF
CDR3 DNA: TGTGCCAGCAGCTCACCAACCTTAGCGGGGGGCTATACAAGCACAGATACGCAGTATTTT
J gene: TRBJ2-3
D gene: TRBD2
clone size: many
V gene: TRBV7-9

CDR3 protein: CASSSGGTGELFF
CDR3 DNA: TGTGCCAGCAGCTCAGGGGGCACCGGGGAGCTGTTTTTT
J gene: TRBJ2-2
D gene: TRBD1
clone size: many
V gene: TRBV7-3

CDR3 protein: CSARTANTEAFF
CDR3 DNA: TGCAGTGCTAGGACGGCGAACACTGAAGCTTTCTTT
J gene: TRBJ1-1
D gene: NA
clone size: many
V gene: TRBV20-1

CDR3 protein: CSARVQNTEAFF
CDR3 DNA: TGCAGTGCTAGAGTGCAGAACACTGAAGCTTTCTTT
J gene: TRBJ1-1
D gene: NA
clone size: many
V gene: TRBV20-1

CDR3 protein: CASSLQGQGGSPLHF
CDR3 DNA: TGTGCCAGCAGCTTACAGGGACAGGGTGGCTCACCCCTCCACTTT
J gene: TRBJ1-6
D gene: TRBD1
clone size: many
V gene: TRBV7-2

CDR3 protein: CAIRDPGLPTAGDEQFF
CDR3 DNA: TGTGCCATCAGAGATCCGGGACTACCTACGGCTGGGGATGAGCAGTTCTTC
J gene: TRBJ2-1
D gene: TRBD2
clone size: many
V gene: TRBV10-3

CDR3 protein: CASPGYGYTF
CDR3 DNA: TGTGCCAGCCCCGGCTATGGCTACACCTTC
J gene: TRBJ1-2
D gene: NA
clone size: NA
V gene: TRBV6-4

CDR3 protein: CASSALRTIYF
CDR3 DNA: TGTGCCAGCAGTGCCCTCCGCACCATATATTTT
J gene: TRBJ1-3
D gene: NA
clone size: many
V gene: TRBV28

CDR3 protein: CASSRRDRGFYEQYF
CDR3 DNA: TGTGCCAGCAGCCGCCGGGACAGGGGATTCTACGAGCAGTACTTC
J gene: TRBJ2-7
D gene: TRBD1
clone size: NA
V gene: TRBV28

CDR3 protein: CASILDSGTDYSPLHF
CDR3 DNA: TGTGCCAGCATCTTGGACTCGGGGACAGATTATTCACCCCTCCACTTT
J gene: TRBJ1-6
D gene: TRBD1
clone size: NA
V gene: TRBV2

CDR3 protein: CASSSPPYDSSYEQYF
CDR3 DNA: TGTGCCAGCAGCTCCCCCCCTTATGACAGCTCCTACGAGCAGTACTTC
J gene: TRBJ2-7
D gene: NA
clone size: NA
V gene: TRBV7-9

CDR3 protein: CASSLGGGLAGVRQFF
CDR3 DNA: TGTGCCAGCAGCTTAGGGGGGGGACTAGCGGGAGTACGGCAGTTCTTC
J gene: TRBJ2-1
D gene: TRBD2
clone size: NA
V gene: TRBV7-2

CDR3 protein: CASSLVSGGPYEQYF
CDR3 DNA: TGTGCCAGCAGCTTAGTATCAGGGGGCCCCTACGAGCAGTACTTC
J gene: TRBJ2-7
D gene: TRBD1
clone size: many
V gene: TRBV11-2

CDR3 protein: CATHSSSGNQPQHF
CDR3 DNA: TGTGCCACCCACTCATCTTCGGGAAATCAGCCCCAGCATTTT
J gene: TRBJ1-5
D gene: NA
clone size: many
V gene: TRBV28

CDR3 protein: CASSPQGGRSTDTQYF
CDR3 DNA: TGCGCCAGCAGTCCGCAAGGGGGACGGAGCACAGATACGCAGTATTTT
J gene: TRBJ2-3
D gene: NA
clone size: many
V gene: TRBV5-1

CDR3 protein: CASTPYSNTGELFF
CDR3 DNA: TGTGCCAGTACTCCGTATTCGAACACCGGGGAGCTGTTTTTT
J gene: TRBJ2-2
D gene: NA
clone size: few
V gene: TRBV6-1

CDR3 protein: CASSYRGQTPFEQYF
CDR3 DNA: TGTGCCAGCAGTTACAGAGGGCAGACTCCTTTCGAGCAGTACTTC
J gene: TRBJ2-7
D gene: NA
clone size: many
V gene: TRBV6-6

CDR3 protein: CASSPQGPFSNQPQHF
CDR3 DNA: TGTGCCAGCAGCCCACAGGGACCCTTTAGCAATCAGCCCCAGCATTTT
J gene: TRBJ1-5
D gene: NA
clone size: many
V gene: TRBV7-8

CDR3 protein: CAWSLPGQFTEAFF
CDR3 DNA: TGTGCCTGGAGTCTTCCGGGACAGTTCACTGAAGCTTTCTTT
J gene: TRBJ1-1
D gene: TRBD1
clone size: NA
V gene: TRBV30

CDR3 protein: CASSRTGRDSPLHF
CDR3 DNA: TGTGCCAGCAGCCGGACAGGGAGAGATTCACCCCTCCACTTT
J gene: TRBJ1-6
D gene: TRBD1
clone size: many
V gene: TRBV3-1

CDR3 protein: CASSIKAVSYNEQFF
CDR3 DNA: TGTGCCAGTAGTATAAAGGCAGTCTCCTACAATGAGCAGTTCTTC
J gene: TRBJ2-1
D gene: NA
clone size: few
V gene: TRBV19

CDR3 protein: CASSLRESYEQYF
CDR3 DNA: TGTGCCAGCAGCTTACGGGAGTCATACGAGCAGTACTTC
J gene: TRBJ2-7
D gene: NA
clone size: many
V gene: TRBV7-9

CDR3 protein: CASSLVVALGNYGYTF
CDR3 DNA: TGTGCCAGCAGCTTAGTAGTAGCCCTGGGCAACTATGGCTACACCTTC
J gene: TRBJ1-2
D gene: NA
clone size: many
V gene: TRBV7-8

CDR3 protein: CASSQDRGSYEQYF
CDR3 DNA: TGTGCCAGTAGTCAGGACAGGGGCTCCTACGAGCAGTACTTC
J gene: TRBJ2-7
D gene: TRBD1
clone size: NA
V gene: TRBV19

CDR3 protein: CSARDPFGTGGQLAYEQYF
CDR3 DNA: TGCAGTGCTAGAGATCCTTTTGGGACAGGGGGCCAACTGGCCTACGAGCAGTACTTC
J gene: TRBJ2-7
D gene: TRBD1
clone size: many
V gene: TRBV20-1

CDR3 protein: CASFSGTGSYEQYF
CDR3 DNA: TGTGCCAGCTTCTCCGGGACAGGGTCGTACGAGCAGTACTTC
J gene: TRBJ2-7
D gene: TRBD1
clone size: many
V gene: TRBV28

CDR3 protein: CASSVDGNGNQPQHF
CDR3 DNA: TGTGCCAGCAGCGTAGACGGGAATGGGAATCAGCCCCAGCATTTT
J gene: TRBJ1-5
D gene: NA
clone size: few
V gene: TRBV9

CDR3 protein: CASSLAGNTDTQYF
CDR3 DNA: TGCGCCAGCAGCTTGGCCGGGAACACAGATACGCAGTATTTT
J gene: TRBJ2-3
D gene: NA
clone size: many
V gene: TRBV5-1

CDR3 protein: CSAREVGLSTDTQYF
CDR3 DNA: TGCAGTGCTAGAGAGGTGGGGCTTAGCACAGATACGCAGTATTTT
J gene: TRBJ2-3
D gene: NA
clone size: many
V gene: TRBV20-1

CDR3 protein: CASSAATGDNSPLHF
CDR3 DNA: TGTGCCAGCAGCGCCGCTACAGGGGATAATTCACCCCTCCACTTT
J gene: TRBJ1-6
D gene: TRBD1
clone size: NA
V gene: TRBV7-8

CDR3 protein: CASSFNRGYEQYF
CDR3 DNA: TGTGCCAGCAGCTTTAACAGGGGCTACGAGCAGTACTTC
J gene: TRBJ2-7
D gene: TRBD1
clone size: NA
V gene: TRBV13

CDR3 protein: CSARGTSGGLSYEQYF
CDR3 DNA: TGCAGTGCTAGAGGGACTAGCGGGGGGCTCTCCTACGAGCAGTACTTC
J gene: TRBJ2-7
D gene: TRBD2
clone size: many
V gene: TRBV20-1

CDR3 protein: CSAEERPNTEAFF
CDR3 DNA: TGCAGTGCGGAAGAGAGGCCGAACACTGAAGCTTTCTTT
J gene: TRBJ1-1
D gene: NA
clone size: many
V gene: TRBV20-1

CDR3 protein: CASEGGAKEKLFF
CDR3 DNA: TGTGCCTCCGAAGGGGGAGCTAAGGAAAAACTGTTTTTT
J gene: TRBJ1-4
D gene: NA
clone size: many
V gene: TRBV30

CDR3 protein: CASSLNGDDSPLHF
CDR3 DNA: TGTGCCAGCAGCTTAAACGGGGATGATTCACCCCTCCACTTT
J gene: TRBJ1-6
D gene: NA
clone size: many
V gene: TRBV7-9

CDR3 protein: CASSSGTSGVGTDTQYF
CDR3 DNA: TGTGCCAGCAGCTCCGGGACTAGCGGGGTGGGGACAGATACGCAGTATTTT
J gene: TRBJ2-3
D gene: TRBD2
clone size: many
V gene: TRBV7-2

CDR3 protein: CASNLGGTASGGYTF
CDR3 DNA: TGTGCCAGCAATTTGGGGGGCACCGCATCAGGTGGCTACACCTTC
J gene: TRBJ1-2
D gene: NA
clone size: NA
V gene: TRBV6-5

CDR3 protein: CASSNEDQPQHF
CDR3 DNA: TGTGCCAGCAGCAATGAGGATCAGCCCCAGCATTTT
J gene: TRBJ1-5
D gene: NA
clone size: many
V gene: TRBV2

CDR3 protein: CSPSGGGSQPQHF
CDR3 DNA: TGCAGTCCCAGCGGGGGTGGGAGTCAGCCCCAGCATTTT
J gene: TRBJ1-5
D gene: NA
clone size: many
V gene: TRBV20-1